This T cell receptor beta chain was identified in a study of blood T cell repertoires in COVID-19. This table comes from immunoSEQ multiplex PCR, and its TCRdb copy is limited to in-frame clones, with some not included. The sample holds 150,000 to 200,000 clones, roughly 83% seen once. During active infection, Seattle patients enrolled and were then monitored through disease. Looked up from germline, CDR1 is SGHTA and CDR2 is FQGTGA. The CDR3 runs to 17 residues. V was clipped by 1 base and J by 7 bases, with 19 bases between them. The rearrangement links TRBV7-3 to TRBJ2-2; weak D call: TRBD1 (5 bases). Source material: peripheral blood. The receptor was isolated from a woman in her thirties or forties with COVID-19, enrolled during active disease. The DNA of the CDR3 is TGTGCCAGCAGCTTAAGGCCGGTCAGGGATAGACACGGGGAGCTGTTTTTT. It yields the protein CASSLRPVRDRHGELFF.